Presented here are 25 T cell receptor beta chains from one specimen sequenced in a study of neurological immune-mediated disorders. MiXCR, applied by TCRdb to the 5' RACE reads, yields one record per CDR3 protein. The profile covers 45,000 or so distinct CDR3 sequences, with 3% appearing a single time and about 15% taken by the ten largest. The sequencing input was PBMCs. The receptors were sampled from a woman in her forties or fifties with multiple sclerosis.

This clonotype was recorded at least ten times. The V and J genes are TRBV7-9 and TRBJ2-1, with 10 bases lining up with TRBD2. V lost 5 bases, J lost 1 base, and 5 bases stayed unmatched. CDR3 size: 16 residues. Germline V gives CDR1 SEHNR, CDR2 FQNEAQ (reference sequence). CDR3 in amino acids: CASSLSGGVSYNEQFF. The CDR3 DNA is TGTGCCAGCAGCCTGAGCGGGGGGGTATCCTACAATGAGCAGTTCTTC. The variable domain in full, with the rest retrieved from reference TRBV7-9 and TRBJ2-1, is DTGVSQNPRHKITKRGQNVTFRCDPISEHNRLYWYRQTLGQGPEFLTYFQNEAQLEKSRLLSDRFSAERPKGSFSTLEIQRTEQGDSAMYLCASSLSGGVSYNEQFFGPGTRLTVL.

This clonotype was detected ten times or more. V usage is TRBV6-5 and J usage is TRBJ1-5, with TRBD1 matching 7 bases. This CDR3 region has 14 residues. Germline V gives CDR1 MNHEY, CDR2 SVGAGI. V lost 5 bases, J lost 4 bases, and 5 bases stayed unmatched. The CDR3 coding sequence is TGTGCCAGCAGTCTGGACAGGACGAATCAGCCCCAGCATTTT. Its protein product is CASSLDRTNQPQHF.

CDR3 nucleotide sequence: TGTGCCAGCAGCATCAACGACGGTTACGAGCAGTACGTC. This translates into CASSINDGYEQYV. V is TRBV6-2 or TRBV6-3 and J is TRBJ2-7, with D hard to call. CDR1 and CDR2 from the germline V gene are MNHEY and SVGEGT. The CDR3 contains 13 residues. V was pared by 6 bases and J by 4 bases, with 13 bases between.

This clonotype was found many times. The rearrangement uses TRBV11-2 and TRBJ2-1, with a tentative D call TRBD1 (5 bases). The CDR3 contains 13 residues. The germline V and J ends were trimmed by 5 bases and 12 bases, with 17 bases remaining between them. Per germline, CDR1 SGHAT and CDR2 FQNNGV. This CDR3 reads CASSPRTSDGQFF. The CDR3 region has the DNA TGTGCCAGCAGCCCTAGGACATCGGACGGGCAGTTCTTC.

This clonotype showed up many times. This chain links TRBV3-1 with TRBJ2-1; D is perhaps TRBD1 (5 bases). Trimming shortened V by 0 bases and J by 9 bases, and 15 bases separated the two germline ends. CDR1 is LGHDT and CDR2 is YNNKEL in the germline V gene (reference sequence). The CDR3 is 15 amino acids. CDR3 sequence (DNA): TGTGCCAGCAGCCAAGATTATGGGGCCAGAGGTGAGCAGTTCTTC. Translating it yields CASSQDYGARGEQFF.

This clonotype came up many times. V is TRBV18 and J is TRBJ2-1; 12 bases are shared with TRBD2. From germline, CDR1 is KGHSH and CDR2 LQKENI. V trimming: 3 bases; J trimming: 7 bases; junction bases outside the gene matches: 10. There are 17 residues in the CDR3. CDR3 sequence (DNA): TGTGCCAGCTCACCGGGACTAGCGGGTGGTGAGGGGAATGAGCAGTTCTTC. It is translated as CASSPGLAGGEGNEQFF.

This clonotype was counted many times. The rearrangement links TRBV3-1 to TRBJ1-4; weak D call: TRBD1 (5 bases). The ends were cut back, 1 base at V and 7 bases at J, with 13 bases in the middle. The germline CDR1 and CDR2 sequences are LGHDT and YNNKEL (reference sequence). This CDR3 region has 15 residues. The CDR3: CASSQALGTAEKLFF. For the CDR3, the DNA is TGTGCCAGCAGCCAAGCATTGGGGACCGCTGAAAAACTGTTTTTT. Using reference TRBV3-1 and TRBJ1-4 for the parts outside the CDR3, the full variable domain is DTAVSQTPKYLVTQMGNDKSIKCEQNLGHDTMYWYKQDSKKFLKIMFSYNNKELIINETVPNRFSPKSPDKAHLNLHINSLELGDSAVYFCASSQALGTAEKLFFGSGTQLSVL.

This clonotype was seen many times. A read error may produce the germline difference seen at one junction end. V is TRBV20-1 and J is TRBJ2-1; TRBD1 or TRBD2 may be the D gene (5 bases each). The CDR3 runs 15 residues. In germline, CDR1 is DFQATT, CDR2 SNEGSKA (reference sequence). The CDR3 loop reads CSARLPLGTDNEQLF. DNA of the CDR3: TGCAGTGCTCGCCTACCGTTGGGGACGGACAATGAGCAGCTCTTC.

This clonotype was seen ten or more times. The genes are TRBV12-3 or TRBV12-4 and TRBJ1-3, with D possibly TRBD1 on 5 matching bases. CDR3 size: 17 residues. Trimming cost V 6 bases and J 1 base, with 19 bases left between them. For the CDR3, the DNA is TGTGCCAGCAGCCGCCGGGTGGCCAGGGAATCTGGAAACACCATATATTTT. Amino acids: CASSRRVARESGNTIYF.

This clonotype is categorized as large (0.1 to 1%). In DNA form, the CDR3 reads TGCAGTGCTAGACCAGCGGGCTCCAACCGACGAGACGCCTACAATGAGCAGTTCTTC. It specifies CSARPAGSNRRDAYNEQFF. This rearrangement joins TRBV20-1 to TRBJ2-1; D is possibly TRBD2 (6 bases). The CDR3 length is 19 residues. Germline V gene lookup returns CDR1 DFQATT and CDR2 SNEGSKA (reference sequence). Trimming cost V 2 bases and J 2 bases, with 25 bases left between them.

Many counts were recorded for this clonotype. The gene calls are TRBV20-1 and TRBJ2-4; no reliable D call. Germline CDR1 and CDR2: DFQATT and SNEGSKA (reference sequence). Trimming removed 6 bases at V and 0 bases at J, with 9 bases between. CDR3 length: 13 residues. The CDR3 protein is CSAKSLAKNIQYF. As DNA, the CDR3 is TGCAGTGCAAAATCACTAGCCAAAAACATTCAGTACTTC.

This clonotype occurred many times. This rearrangement joins TRBV6-1 to TRBJ1-5; D is unclear. Between the trimmed V and J ends, which lost 8 bases and 4 bases, there was a span of 21 bases. The CDR3 sequence is 16 residues long. CDR1 MNHNS and CDR2 SASEGT come from the germline V gene. DNA for the CDR3: TGTGCCAGCGGATCGAGGGAGGCAGAAAAAAATCAGCCCCAGCATTTT. It translates to CASGSREAEKNQPQHF.

This clonotype was recorded many times. The chain uses TRBV5-1 and TRBJ2-2; D gene unclear. The CDR3 is made up of 14 amino acids. Trimming took off 0 bases at V and 6 bases at J, with 9 bases between the two ends. Germline V lookup: CDR1 SGHRS, CDR2 YFSETQ. CDR3 bases: TGCGCCAGCAGCTTGGCCTGGGCCCCCGGGGAGCTGTTTTTT. Translating gives CASSLAWAPGELFF.

This clonotype came up many times. The chain combines TRBV7-8 with TRBJ1-1; D is possibly TRBD1 (6 bases). Germline lookup yields CDR1 SGHVS and CDR2 FQNEAQ. Trimming removed 2 bases from V and 4 bases from J, with 11 bases in between. The CDR3 loop spans 14 amino acids. CDR3 coding DNA: TGTGCCAGCAGCTTAACACAGGGAAGCACTGAAGCTTTCTTT. It specifies CASSLTQGSTEAFF.

This clonotype was detected many times. The V gene is TRBV5-1, the J gene TRBJ2-1; TRBD1 aligns across 8 bases. Germline V gene lookup returns CDR1 SGHRS and CDR2 YFSETQ. The V gene end was trimmed by 1 base and the J gene end by 9 bases; junction bases not matched to a gene: 12. The length of the CDR3 is 16 residues. The CDR3 is CASSLRPSGQEVEQFF. The CDR3 DNA reads TGCGCCAGCAGCTTGCGGCCGTCGGGACAGGAGGTTGAGCAGTTCTTC.

The table lists this clonotype with many counts. The chain has TRBV14 and TRBJ2-1; TRBD1 might be the D (6 bases). V lost 4 bases, J lost 4 bases, and 14 bases lay in between. The V gene's germline CDR1 is SGHDN and CDR2 FVKESK. The length of the CDR3 is 15 residues. This chain's CDR3 is CASSRRRGPYNEQFF. Here the CDR3 DNA reads TGTGCCAGCAGCCGTCGCAGGGGCCCTTACAATGAGCAGTTCTTC.

This clonotype was seen ten or more times. This chain uses TRBV20-1 with TRBJ2-5; 9 bases match TRBD2. V trimming: 4 bases; J trimming: 4 bases; junction bases outside the gene matches: 7. CDR3 length equals 14 residues. Germline CDR1 DFQATT, CDR2 SNEGSKA (reference sequence). The CDR3 reads CSAKVAGVLETQYF. CDR3 nucleotide sequence: TGCAGTGCTAAGGTAGCGGGAGTACTAGAGACCCAGTACTTC.

This clonotype was recorded at least ten times. The gene calls are TRBV7-2 and TRBJ2-7; 7 bases map to TRBD1. Looked up from germline, CDR1 is SGHTA and CDR2 is FQGNSA. J lost 3 bases, V lost 5 bases, and 13 bases had no gene match. The CDR3 runs to 16 residues. CDR3 protein: CASSQRIPTGLYEQYF. CDR3 in DNA: TGTGCCAGCAGCCAACGAATTCCGACAGGGCTCTACGAGCAGTACTTC.

The table lists this clonotype with many counts. Written as DNA, the CDR3 is TGTGCCAGCAGCCTCCGAATAGACAGTCAGGGGGAGACCCAGTACTTC. Translated, it gives CASSLRIDSQGETQYF. The gene calls are TRBV3-1 and TRBJ2-5; the D gene is possibly TRBD1 (6 bases). The ends were cut back, 4 bases at V and 5 bases at J, with 20 bases in the middle. The CDR3 is 16 amino acids. Germline V lookup: CDR1 LGHDT, CDR2 YNNKEL (reference sequence).

This clonotype appeared many times. This chain links TRBV7-6 with TRBJ2-5; 9 bases align to TRBD2. In germline, CDR1 is SGHVS, CDR2 FNYEAQ. After removal of 1 base from V and 2 bases from J, the junction contained 5 bases not matched to a gene. The CDR3 has 16 residues. Here the CDR3 DNA reads TGTGCCAGCAGCTTAGGGGCGGGAGGGTTTCAAGAGACCCAGTACTTC. Protein: CASSLGAGGFQETQYF.

This clonotype was counted at least ten times. The J gene is TRBJ2-2, the V gene TRBV7-2; TRBD1 matches 7 bases. The CDR3 contains 14 residues. After removal of 5 bases from V and 6 bases from J, the junction contained 6 bases not matched to a gene. CDR1 and CDR2 (germline): SGHTA, FQGNSA. Here the CDR3 DNA reads TGTGCCAGCAGCCCACAGGGGTCGGCCGGGGAGCTGTTTTTT. It is translated as CASSPQGSAGELFF.

This clonotype was counted at least ten times. V is TRBV10-3 and J is TRBJ1-5; TRBD1 agrees at 7 bases. Germline V lookup: CDR1 ENHRY, CDR2 SYGVKD. The CDR3 spans 15 residues. V shed 4 bases and J 4 bases; nucleotides not matched to a gene: 7. The chain's CDR3 is CAISVGTVGNQPQHF. The CDR3 bases are TGTGCCATCAGTGTTGGGACAGTGGGGAATCAGCCCCAGCATTTT.

This clonotype has a count of ten or more. The chain is built from TRBV2 and TRBJ2-7; 12 bases are shared with TRBD2. The germline V gene encodes CDR1 SNHLY and CDR2 FYNNEI. J was trimmed by 4 bases and V by 6 bases; bases with no gene match: 7. The CDR3 has 15 residues. The CDR3 sequence is CASRSLAGGRYEQYV. The DNA of the CDR3 is TGTGCCAGCAGGTCACTAGCGGGGGGCAGGTACGAGCAGTACGTC.

This clonotype was seen repeatedly, ten times or more. The V call is TRBV7-2, the J call TRBJ1-1, with D perhaps matching TRBD1 (5 bases). Trimming removed 2 bases at V and 6 bases at J, with 10 bases between. In germline, CDR1 is SGHTA, CDR2 FQGNSA. The CDR3 sequence is 13 residues long. CDR3 DNA: TGTGCCAGCAGCTTATCGTGGGGGTCTGAAGCTTTCTTT. Translation gives CASSLSWGSEAFF.

The table lists this clonotype with many counts. The rearrangement joins TRBV5-6 to TRBJ2-5; D gene ambiguous. Germline CDR1 SGHDT, CDR2 YYEEEE. V was clipped by 3 bases and J by 0 bases, with 15 bases between them. The CDR3 runs to 16 residues. This chain's CDR3 is CASSSSFTYYQETQYF. The CDR3 nucleotides read TGTGCCAGCAGCTCCTCCTTCACTTATTACCAAGAGACCCAGTACTTC.